This T cell receptor (beta chain) is from a study of T cells in women clearing cervical HPV infection. Profiling relied on immunoSEQ multiplex PCR, and the TCRdb table lists in-frame clones only, not all of them. The repertoire shows some 25,000 clones; the top ten hold around 3.9%. For this clone: Sequencing ends 3 residues short of the CDR3 end; the germline J gene provides the rest.

Between the trimmed V and J ends, which lost 4 bases and 4 bases, there was a span of 13 bases. The CDR3 is made up of 13 amino acids. The germline CDR1 and CDR2 sequences are DFQATT and SNEGSKA (reference sequence). The rearrangement uses TRBV20-1 and TRBJ1-1; no definite D call. The sequence derives from a woman aged 18 to 75 with a cervical HPV16 infection that either progressed to CIN3+ or cleared (not recorded which). The specimen was blood buffy coat. CDR3 DNA, as far as it was read: TGCAGTGCTACCATCTTAGCTGGCACTGAA. Translation: CSATILAGTE. The whole CDR3 protein reads CSATILAGTEAFF.